This entry lists 18 T cell receptor beta chains sequenced from one sample in a study of T-cell reconstitution after alpha-beta-depleted transplantation in children. A library of TCRbeta sequences, prepared with unique molecular identifiers, was generated. TCRdb fed the PCR reads into MiXCR, producing one record per CDR3 protein. The table includes about 640,000 distinct CDR3 sequences, roughly 15% detected once. The sample in question was PBMCs from the stem cell graft donor, obtained from the stem cell graft. The receptors originated from a human donor who donated a stem cell graft to a child with acute myeloid leukemia.

J is TRBJ2-7 and V is TRBV7-9, with D possibly TRBD1 on 6 matching bases. V was shortened by 6 bases and J by 4 bases, with 13 bases between the two germline ends. The CDR3 is made up of 13 amino acids. Germline V gene sequence: CDR1 SEHNR, CDR2 FQNEAQ (reference sequence). The CDR3 nucleotides read TGTGCCAGCAGTAGAGGACAGATATACGAGCAGTACGTC. Protein: CASSRGQIYEQYV.

V usage is TRBV3-1 and J usage is TRBJ1-5; TRBD1 aligns across 10 bases. Germline lookup yields CDR1 LGHDT and CDR2 YNNKEL (reference sequence). Unmatched junction bases numbered 12, after V lost 10 bases and J lost 0 bases. This CDR3 has 17 residues. The CDR3 is CAICRQGAQYSNQPQHF. DNA for the CDR3: TGTGCCATCTGCCGACAGGGGGCTCAATATAGCAATCAGCCCCAGCATTTT.

The rearrangement uses TRBV4-2 and TRBJ1-2; 9 positions match TRBD1. Unmatched junction bases numbered 9, after V lost 1 base and J lost 6 bases. The CDR3 is made up of 16 amino acids. Germline V gene data show CDR1 as LGHNA and CDR2 as YNFKEQ. CDR3 amino acids: CASSQVTGGNYDGYTF. CDR3 DNA sequence: TGTGCCAGCAGCCAAGTTACAGGGGGCAATTATGATGGCTACACCTTC.

The rearrangement uses TRBV20-1 and TRBJ2-1, with D maybe TRBD1 (5 bases). The V end lost 0 bases, the J end lost 6 bases, and 12 bases lay between the germline ends. From germline, CDR1 is DFQATT and CDR2 SNEGSKA (reference sequence). CDR3 length: 14 amino acids. CDR3 protein: CSARDAQASNEQFF. The CDR3 DNA sequence: TGCAGTGCTAGAGATGCACAGGCATCCAATGAGCAGTTCTTC.

The chain carries TRBV6-2 or TRBV6-3 and TRBJ2-1, with a possible D match to TRBD1 (6 bases). Germline-derived CDR1 and CDR2 are MNHEY and SVGEGT. The CDR3 is 15 amino acids. Trimming removed 2 bases at V and 2 bases at J, with 10 bases between. The CDR3 here is CASSYEGTTYNEQFF. The CDR3 DNA follows: TGTGCCAGCAGTTACGAAGGGACAACCTACAATGAGCAGTTCTTC.

This clonotype appeared a few times. The chain links TRBV4-3 to TRBJ1-4; D is unresolved. Germline V lookup: CDR1 LGHNA, CDR2 YSLEER. This CDR3 contains 16 residues. Trimming removed 0 bases at V and 0 bases at J, with 8 bases between. The CDR3 is CASSQESGATNEKLFF. The CDR3 DNA reads TGCGCCAGCAGCCAAGAATCGGGTGCAACTAATGAAAAACTGTTTTTT.

Concerning this clonotype: This may come from a read error, since a much larger clone is one base off. This sequence joins TRBV10-3 and TRBJ2-1; D remains unclear. The DNA end is more similar to TRBJ2-7, so the J call may be wrong. The CDR3 is made up of 13 amino acids. The germline gives CDR1 ENHRY, CDR2 SYGVKD. CDR3 nucleotide sequence: TGTGCCATCAGTGATTCAGGTGGTAATGAGCAGTACTTC. This translates into CAISDSGGNEQYF.

This clonotype has just a few counts. The chain joins TRBV10-3 to TRBJ1-2; 11 bases fit TRBD1. V was pared by 2 bases and J by 2 bases, with 1 base of the junction left unmatched. This CDR3 spans 15 amino acids. CDR1 and CDR2 (germline): ENHRY, SYGVKD. This CDR3 is CAISEGTGGNYGYTF. In DNA, the CDR3 is TGTGCCATCAGTGAGGGGACAGGGGGAAACTATGGCTACACCTTC.

This clonotype occurred a few times. The J gene is TRBJ2-5, the V gene TRBV24-1; D is tentatively TRBD1 or TRBD2 (5 bases each). Germline loops: CDR1 KGHDR, CDR2 SFDVKD. The CDR3 has 15 amino acids. The V end lost 2 bases, the J end lost 1 base, and 10 bases lay between the germline ends. The CDR3: CATSDSGTSQETQYF. CDR3 DNA: TGTGCCACCAGTGATTCCGGGACGTCCCAAGAGACCCAGTACTTC.

CDR3 nucleotides: TGCAGTGCTAGAGATTGGCAGAACACTGAAGCTTTCTTT. This gives the protein CSARDWQNTEAFF. This chain links TRBV20-1 with TRBJ1-1; D call uncertain. This CDR3 contains 13 residues. V dropped 0 bases and J dropped 1 base, with 6 bases sitting between them. Germline CDR1 and CDR2: DFQATT and SNEGSKA (reference sequence).

V gene TRBV24-1 combines with J gene TRBJ2-2; D possibly corresponds to TRBD1 (5 bases). This CDR3 spans 15 amino acids. V lost 4 bases and J 2 bases, leaving 10 bases between the germline ends. Germline values: CDR1 KGHDR, CDR2 SFDVKD. This CDR3 is CATSESDRNTGELFF. CDR3 nucleotide sequence: TGTGCCACCAGTGAGTCCGACAGAAACACCGGGGAGCTGTTTTTT.

Note on this clonotype: The germline gene is not matched at one end of the junction; a read error may be the cause. The chain carries TRBV4-2 and TRBJ2-3; D is unresolved. Germline lookup yields CDR1 LGHNA and CDR2 YNFKEQ. The CDR3 is 11 residues long. The CDR3: CASSRQDTEYF. CDR3 DNA: TGTGCCAGCAGCCGCCAGGATACGGAGTATTTT.

V is TRBV30 and J is TRBJ1-2, with 8 nucleotides matching TRBD1. This CDR3 is built from 12 residues. Trimming at V came to 2 bases and at J to 10 bases, leaving 6 bases not matched to a gene. Germline CDR1 GTSNPN, CDR2 SVGIG (reference sequence). As DNA, the CDR3 is TGTGCCTGGAGTCCGGGACAGGCTGCCTACACCTTC. Translated: CAWSPGQAAYTF.

This clonotype was recorded many times. The V and J genes are TRBV20-1 and TRBJ2-5, with 8 bases lining up with TRBD2. V lost 3 bases and J lost 2; bases outside the gene matches: 11. CDR3 length: 16 amino acids. Germline V gene lookup returns CDR1 DFQATT and CDR2 SNEGSKA (reference sequence). CDR3 amino acids: CSARPRVAGLQETQYF. For the CDR3, the DNA is TGCAGTGCTAGGCCAAGGGTAGCGGGGTTACAAGAGACCCAGTACTTC.

The gene calls are TRBV7-2 and TRBJ2-3; D is possibly TRBD2 (5 bases). Looked up from germline, CDR1 is SGHTA and CDR2 is FQGNSA. Trimming took 3 bases from V and 1 from J, leaving 14 bases between them. The CDR3 spans 16 residues. In DNA, the CDR3 is TGTGCCAGCAGCTTCTTGGAAAGGCGGGGCACAGATACGCAGTATTTT. This gives the protein CASSFLERRGTDTQYF.

This clonotype was seen a few times. The gene calls are TRBV19 and TRBJ1-2, with D maybe TRBD1 (6 bases). Germline V gene data show CDR1 as LNHDA and CDR2 as SQIVND (reference sequence). The CDR3 is 12 amino acids. V lost 8 bases to trimming and J lost 2 bases, with 9 bases between them. Written as DNA, the CDR3 is TGTGCCAGTGGGGGCTCCAACTATGGCTACACCTTC. Amino acids: CASGGSNYGYTF.

The chain joins TRBV5-6 to TRBJ2-7; 10 bases match TRBD1. CDR3 length: 15 amino acids. Germline V gene sequence: CDR1 SGHDT, CDR2 YYEEEE. Trimming removed 3 bases from V and 2 bases from J; junction bases left unmatched: 5. DNA for the CDR3: TGTGCCAGCAGCTCTAGGACAGGGGGACCCTACGAGCAGTACTTC. It codes for CASSSRTGGPYEQYF.

In this sample, this clonotype turned up many times. This chain uses TRBV29-1 with TRBJ1-1; D gene uncertain. The CDR3 covers 14 residues. Per germline, CDR1 SQVTM and CDR2 ANQGSEA. Trimming removed 7 bases at V and 2 bases at J, with 17 bases between. CDR3 nucleotide sequence: TGCAGCGGCTGTAAAGGAGGGCCAAACACTGAAGCTTTCTTT. Encoded protein: CSGCKGGPNTEAFF. Supplemented by reference TRBV29-1 and TRBJ1-1, the full variable domain reads SAVISQKPSRDICQRGTSLTIQCQVDSQVTMMFWYRQQPGQSLTLIATANQGSEATYESGFVIDKFPISRPNLTFSTLTVSNMSPEDSSIYLCSGCKGGPNTEAFFGQGTRLTVV.